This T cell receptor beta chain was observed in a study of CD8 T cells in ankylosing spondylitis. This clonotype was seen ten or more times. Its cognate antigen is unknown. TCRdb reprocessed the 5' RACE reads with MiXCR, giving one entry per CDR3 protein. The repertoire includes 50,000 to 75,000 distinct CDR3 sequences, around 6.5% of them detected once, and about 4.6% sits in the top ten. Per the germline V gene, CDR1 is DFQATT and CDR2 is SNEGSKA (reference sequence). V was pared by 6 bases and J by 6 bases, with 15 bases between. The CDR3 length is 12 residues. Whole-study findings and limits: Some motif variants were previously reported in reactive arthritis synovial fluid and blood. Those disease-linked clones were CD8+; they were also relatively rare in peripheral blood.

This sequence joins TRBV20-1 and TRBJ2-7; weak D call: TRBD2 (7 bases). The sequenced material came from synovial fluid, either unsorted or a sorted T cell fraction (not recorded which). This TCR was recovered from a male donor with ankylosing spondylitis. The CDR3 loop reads CSAGRGSGEQYF. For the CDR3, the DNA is TGCAGTGCAGGGAGGGGGTCCGGCGAGCAGTACTTC.